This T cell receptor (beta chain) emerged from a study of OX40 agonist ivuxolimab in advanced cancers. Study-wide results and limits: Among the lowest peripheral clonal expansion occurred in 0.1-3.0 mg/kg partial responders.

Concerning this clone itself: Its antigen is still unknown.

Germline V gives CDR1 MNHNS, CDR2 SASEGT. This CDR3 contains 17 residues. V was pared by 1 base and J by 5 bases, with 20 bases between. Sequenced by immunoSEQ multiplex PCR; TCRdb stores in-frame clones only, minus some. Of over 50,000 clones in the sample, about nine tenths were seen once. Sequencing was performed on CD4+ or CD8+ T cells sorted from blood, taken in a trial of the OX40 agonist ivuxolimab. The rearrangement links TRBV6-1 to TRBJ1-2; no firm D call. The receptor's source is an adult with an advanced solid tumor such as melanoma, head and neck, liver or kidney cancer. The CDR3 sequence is CASSEDTAPEQRYGYTF. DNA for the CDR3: TGTGCCAGCAGTGAAGATACTGCACCGGAACAGCGGTATGGCTACACCTTC.